This TCR beta chain emerged from a study of blood T cell repertoires in COVID-19. Study-wide context: Collection of acute and convalescent COVID-19 samples took place in the United States, Italy and Spain.

Only in-frame clones appear in the TCRdb table, and some are missing; sequencing was by immunoSEQ multiplex PCR. Among some 150,000 clones listed, approximately 80% were seen once. Germline V gives CDR1 LGHDT, CDR2 YNNKEL (reference sequence). With 1 base removed from V and 4 bases from J, the gap between germline ends came to 10 bases. The CDR3 runs 14 residues. This clone was found a few times. The chain employs TRBV3-1 (or the pseudogene TRBV3-2) and TRBJ1-1; D gene uncertain. This clonotype was sampled from a woman aged 50 to 60 with acute or convalescent COVID-19. The sample taken for sequencing was peripheral blood. CDR3 DNA sequence: TGTGCCAGCAGCCAAGCTGGAGGAGGCACTGAAGCTTTCTTT. Translation: CASSQAGGGTEAFF.